This is a list of T cell receptor beta chains from one sample in a study of CD8 T cells in ankylosing spondylitis. TCRdb recomputed calls from the 5' RACE reads with MiXCR, one row per CDR3 protein. The sample lists around 300,000 distinct CDR3 sequences; around a tenth were seen once. Sequenced sample: blood, either unsorted or a sorted T cell fraction (not recorded which). These receptors were obtained from a female donor with ankylosing spondylitis or in good health (not recorded which). Both conserved end residues are part of each CDR3. Fields, in order: CDR3 DNA, CDR3 protein, D gene, clone size, J gene, V gene. D genes are given only for firm matches. Size tells how often a clone was seen (once, few, many) or the class of an expanded clone, and some rows leave it out.

CDR3nt: TGCAGTGCTAATCAGGGGGCCGACAATGAGCAGTTCTTC; CDR3aa: CSANQGADNEQFF; d_gene: TRBD1; abundance: few; j_gene: TRBJ2-1; v_gene: TRBV20-1
CDR3nt: TGCGCCAGCAGCTTGACAACAGGGGGCGGCTATGGCTACACCTTC; CDR3aa: CASSLTTGGGYGYTF; d_gene: TRBD1; abundance: many; j_gene: TRBJ1-2; v_gene: TRBV5-1
CDR3nt: TGCGCCAGCAGCGTCGGGACAGGGAACGGAAACACCATATATTTT; CDR3aa: CASSVGTGNGNTIYF; d_gene: TRBD1; abundance: many; j_gene: TRBJ1-3; v_gene: TRBV5-1
CDR3nt: TGTGCCAGCACCCCGACAGGAGGGAACACTGAAGCTTTCTTT; CDR3aa: CASTPTGGNTEAFF; d_gene: .; abundance: many; j_gene: TRBJ1-1; v_gene: TRBV7-9
CDR3nt: TGCAGTGCTAGAGCAATAATGTCAGCCCAAGAGACCCAGTACTTC; CDR3aa: CSARAIMSAQETQYF; d_gene: .; abundance: .; j_gene: TRBJ2-5; v_gene: TRBV20-1
CDR3nt: TGCAGTGCTAGACTTACAGGGGAGAACTATGGCTACACCTTC; CDR3aa: CSARLTGENYGYTF; d_gene: TRBD1; abundance: few; j_gene: TRBJ1-2; v_gene: TRBV20-1
CDR3nt: TGTGCCAGCAGCTTAGGAGGGAGCGGGAAGACCGGGAAGCTGTTTTTT; CDR3aa: CASSLGGSGKTGKLFF; d_gene: TRBD2; abundance: .; j_gene: TRBJ2-2; v_gene: TRBV7-2
CDR3nt: TGTGCCAGCAGCATACCGGCGGGAGTGGAGGAGACCCAGTACTTC; CDR3aa: CASSIPAGVEETQYF; d_gene: TRBD2; abundance: many; j_gene: TRBJ2-5; v_gene: TRBV3-1
CDR3nt: TGTGCCAGCAGTTTATTAGGCGGGAGGGAGGATAATGAGCAGTTCTTC; CDR3aa: CASSLLGGREDNEQFF; d_gene: TRBD2; abundance: many; j_gene: TRBJ2-1; v_gene: TRBV27
CDR3nt: TGCAGTGCTAATCGGGCTAGCAATTACAATGAGCAGTTCTTC; CDR3aa: CSANRASNYNEQFF; d_gene: .; abundance: many; j_gene: TRBJ2-1; v_gene: TRBV20-1
CDR3nt: TGTGCCAGCAGTCCTCAAGGGGGCGGAAAAGAGACCCAGTACTTC; CDR3aa: CASSPQGGGKETQYF; d_gene: TRBD1; abundance: many; j_gene: TRBJ2-5; v_gene: TRBV25-1
CDR3nt: TGTGCCAGCAGTGCACAGGGGGTCGATTACAATGAGCAGTTCTTC; CDR3aa: CASSAQGVDYNEQFF; d_gene: TRBD1; abundance: many; j_gene: TRBJ2-1; v_gene: TRBV25-1
CDR3nt: TGCAGTGCTAGACAGCCGGGACAGGGAGTGCGGGAGCTGTTTTTT; CDR3aa: CSARQPGQGVRELFF; d_gene: TRBD1; abundance: many; j_gene: TRBJ2-2; v_gene: TRBV20-1
CDR3nt: TGTGCCAGCAGTGGACTAGCGGGAGTGAACAATGAGCAGTTCTTC; CDR3aa: CASSGLAGVNNEQFF; d_gene: TRBD2; abundance: many; j_gene: TRBJ2-1; v_gene: TRBV6-2/TRBV6-3
CDR3nt: TGCGCCAGCAGCGCCAAATTGGGTGGGGGATACTATGGCTACACCTTC; CDR3aa: CASSAKLGGGYYGYTF; d_gene: .; abundance: .; j_gene: TRBJ1-2; v_gene: TRBV5-1
CDR3nt: TGTGCCAGCAGTGAAGCTCGGGGAGGGTATGAGCAGTACTTC; CDR3aa: CASSEARGGYEQYF; d_gene: TRBD2; abundance: many; j_gene: TRBJ2-7; v_gene: TRBV6-1
CDR3nt: TGCGCCAGCAGCTTGGCCGTCAAAAACACCGGGGAGCTGTTTTTT; CDR3aa: CASSLAVKNTGELFF; d_gene: .; abundance: many; j_gene: TRBJ2-2; v_gene: TRBV5-1
CDR3nt: TGCAGCGGCAAGGTCGGGGGGTCGGGCACTGAAGCTTTCTTC; CDR3aa: CSGKVGGSGTEAFF; d_gene: .; abundance: many; j_gene: TRBJ1-1; v_gene: TRBV29-1
CDR3nt: TGTGCCAGCAGCTTTAAGGGACCCTCCTACGAGCAGTACTTC; CDR3aa: CASSFKGPSYEQYF; d_gene: .; abundance: .; j_gene: TRBJ2-7; v_gene: TRBV7-2
CDR3nt: TGTGCCAGTACCACCGTGCTGAGCCATGAGCAGTTCTTC; CDR3aa: CASTTVLSHEQFF; d_gene: .; abundance: few; j_gene: TRBJ2-1; v_gene: TRBV7-3
CDR3nt: TGCGCCAGCAGCTTCGGGGGCACCCAAGAGACCCAGTACTTC; CDR3aa: CASSFGGTQETQYF; d_gene: .; abundance: many; j_gene: TRBJ2-5; v_gene: TRBV5-1
CDR3nt: TGTGCCAGCAGCTTAGATATTCTGGCAGGGGGCATCCCCAATGAGCAGTTCTTC; CDR3aa: CASSLDILAGGIPNEQFF; d_gene: TRBD1; abundance: few; j_gene: TRBJ2-1; v_gene: TRBV11-2
CDR3nt: TGTGCCAGCAGAAGGGACATACCATACGAGCAGTACTTC; CDR3aa: CASRRDIPYEQYF; d_gene: .; abundance: .; j_gene: TRBJ2-7; v_gene: TRBV27
CDR3nt: TGTGCCAGTGACTCCGGACTAGCCCACGAGCAGTACTTC; CDR3aa: CASDSGLAHEQYF; d_gene: TRBD2; abundance: few; j_gene: TRBJ2-7; v_gene: TRBV19
CDR3nt: TGTGCCACCAGCAGTTGGGACAGCCTCTCCTACGAGCAGTACTTC; CDR3aa: CATSSWDSLSYEQYF; d_gene: TRBD1; abundance: many; j_gene: TRBJ2-7; v_gene: TRBV15
CDR3nt: TGCGCCAGCAGCTTGTTAGCTAGCCCCACAGATACGCAGTATTTT; CDR3aa: CASSLLASPTDTQYF; d_gene: .; abundance: few; j_gene: TRBJ2-3; v_gene: TRBV5-1
CDR3nt: TGTGCCAGCAGCTCCCCCTTGGGTCATGATGAGCAGTTCTTC; CDR3aa: CASSSPLGHDEQFF; d_gene: .; abundance: .; j_gene: TRBJ2-1; v_gene: TRBV7-2
CDR3nt: TGCAGTGCTAGAGATGGGGCTAGTCGAGCCAACTACAATGAGCAGTTCTTC; CDR3aa: CSARDGASRANYNEQFF; d_gene: .; abundance: many; j_gene: TRBJ2-1; v_gene: TRBV20-1
CDR3nt: TGCAGTGCTAGAGTAAGAGATACGCAGTATTTT; CDR3aa: CSARVRDTQYF; d_gene: .; abundance: few; j_gene: TRBJ2-3; v_gene: TRBV20-1
CDR3nt: TGTGCCAGCAGCCGCGCACAGGGGGCACACGAGCAGTACTTC; CDR3aa: CASSRAQGAHEQYF; d_gene: TRBD1; abundance: .; j_gene: TRBJ2-7; v_gene: TRBV7-2
CDR3nt: TGTGCCAGCAGGCTCAGTCAAGAGACCCAGTACTTC; CDR3aa: CASRLSQETQYF; d_gene: .; abundance: many; j_gene: TRBJ2-5; v_gene: TRBV7-9
CDR3nt: TGTGCCAGCAGCTCCCGGGGGGAGCAGTACTTC; CDR3aa: CASSSRGEQYF; d_gene: .; abundance: once; j_gene: TRBJ2-7; v_gene: TRBV7-6
CDR3nt: TGTGCCAGCAGCTTAGCGAGTTTAGGCGGGAGCACCGGGGAGCTGTTTTTT; CDR3aa: CASSLASLGGSTGELFF; d_gene: TRBD2; abundance: many; j_gene: TRBJ2-2; v_gene: TRBV7-2
CDR3nt: TGTGCCAGCAGAGGGGGCGCGAACACCGGGGAGCTGTTTTTT; CDR3aa: CASRGGANTGELFF; d_gene: TRBD1; abundance: many; j_gene: TRBJ2-2; v_gene: TRBV12-3/TRBV12-4
CDR3nt: TGTGCCAGCAGCTTATACAGGGCGTCAACAGATACGCAGTATTTT; CDR3aa: CASSLYRASTDTQYF; d_gene: .; abundance: many; j_gene: TRBJ2-3; v_gene: TRBV7-2
CDR3nt: TGCAGTGCTAGTTCCGGGACTAGCGGCACCTACGAGCAGTACTTC; CDR3aa: CSASSGTSGTYEQYF; d_gene: TRBD2; abundance: many; j_gene: TRBJ2-7; v_gene: TRBV20-1
CDR3nt: TGCAGTGCCCGTACTCTTTCTGGGAATGAGCAGTTCTTC; CDR3aa: CSARTLSGNEQFF; d_gene: .; abundance: many; j_gene: TRBJ2-1; v_gene: TRBV20-1
CDR3nt: TGCGCCAGCAGCTTGGTAACAACCTACGAGCAGTACTTC; CDR3aa: CASSLVTTYEQYF; d_gene: .; abundance: few; j_gene: TRBJ2-7; v_gene: TRBV5-1
CDR3nt: TGTGCCAGCAGCTTTGGCAGGGGTTACGAGCAGTACTTC; CDR3aa: CASSFGRGYEQYF; d_gene: .; abundance: many; j_gene: TRBJ2-7; v_gene: TRBV5-5
CDR3nt: TGCAGTGCTCATGGACGGCGCAATGAAAAACTGTTTTTT; CDR3aa: CSAHGRRNEKLFF; d_gene: .; abundance: many; j_gene: TRBJ1-4; v_gene: TRBV20-1
CDR3nt: TGTGCCAGCAGTTTGTCCGGGAGTGTCTACAATGAGCAGTTCTTC; CDR3aa: CASSLSGSVYNEQFF; d_gene: .; abundance: many; j_gene: TRBJ2-1; v_gene: TRBV12-3/TRBV12-4
CDR3nt: TGTGCCAGCAGTTTAGAGGAGGCCCACGGGGAGACCCAGTACTTC; CDR3aa: CASSLEEAHGETQYF; d_gene: .; abundance: .; j_gene: TRBJ2-5; v_gene: TRBV12-3/TRBV12-4
CDR3nt: TGTGCCAGCAGCTATCGAGCGGGGGGCCACACCGGGGAGCTGTTTTTT; CDR3aa: CASSYRAGGHTGELFF; d_gene: TRBD2; abundance: many; j_gene: TRBJ2-2; v_gene: TRBV7-9
CDR3nt: TGCAGTGCTAGAGGGACACTTGACACTGAAGCTTTCTTT; CDR3aa: CSARGTLDTEAFF; d_gene: .; abundance: .; j_gene: TRBJ1-1; v_gene: TRBV20-1
CDR3nt: TGTGCCAGCAGCCCCCCGTATTTAGGCGAATCCTACAATGAGCAGTTCTTC; CDR3aa: CASSPPYLGESYNEQFF; d_gene: .; abundance: many; j_gene: TRBJ2-1; v_gene: TRBV7-9
CDR3nt: TGTGCCAGCAGCCCTAGCGGGAGCGGAACAGATACGCAGTATTTT; CDR3aa: CASSPSGSGTDTQYF; d_gene: TRBD2; abundance: .; j_gene: TRBJ2-3; v_gene: TRBV7-9
CDR3nt: TGCAGTGCAACTATTGGGGGTTACGACACCCAGTACTTC; CDR3aa: CSATIGGYDTQYF; d_gene: .; abundance: .; j_gene: TRBJ2-5; v_gene: TRBV20-1
CDR3nt: TGTGCCAGCAGTTTAGGGCCGGGAGGCACAGATACGCAGTATTTT; CDR3aa: CASSLGPGGTDTQYF; d_gene: .; abundance: many; j_gene: TRBJ2-3; v_gene: TRBV12-3/TRBV12-4
CDR3nt: TGTGCCAGCAGTTTAATAGGGGGGGGGAGCTCCTACAATGAGCAGTTCTTC; CDR3aa: CASSLIGGGSSYNEQFF; d_gene: .; abundance: many; j_gene: TRBJ2-1; v_gene: TRBV28
CDR3nt: TGTGCCAGCAGGCTACAGGGCGGTAGCCCTGAAGCTTTCTTT; CDR3aa: CASRLQGGSPEAFF; d_gene: .; abundance: few; j_gene: TRBJ1-1; v_gene: TRBV2
CDR3nt: TGTGCCACCAGTGGGGGGGGCTCTCCTGAAGCTTTCTTT; CDR3aa: CATSGGGSPEAFF; d_gene: .; abundance: many; j_gene: TRBJ1-1; v_gene: TRBV24-1
CDR3nt: TGTGCCAGCAGTACGGGGGGGGGAGGCTACACCTTC; CDR3aa: CASSTGGGGYTF; d_gene: .; abundance: .; j_gene: TRBJ1-2; v_gene: TRBV2
CDR3nt: TGTGCCAGCAGCCCTCTGGCAGCTCAGGGTGAAAAACTGTTTTTT; CDR3aa: CASSPLAAQGEKLFF; d_gene: .; abundance: many; j_gene: TRBJ1-4; v_gene: TRBV7-8
CDR3nt: TGTGCCAGCAGCCAAGGCAGATCGGGACCCCTCAATGAGCAGTTCTTC; CDR3aa: CASSQGRSGPLNEQFF; d_gene: .; abundance: many; j_gene: TRBJ2-1; v_gene: TRBV4-2
CDR3nt: TGCAGTGCTAGAGAGGGGACAGAAGGAAACACCATATATTTT; CDR3aa: CSAREGTEGNTIYF; d_gene: TRBD1; abundance: many; j_gene: TRBJ1-3; v_gene: TRBV20-1